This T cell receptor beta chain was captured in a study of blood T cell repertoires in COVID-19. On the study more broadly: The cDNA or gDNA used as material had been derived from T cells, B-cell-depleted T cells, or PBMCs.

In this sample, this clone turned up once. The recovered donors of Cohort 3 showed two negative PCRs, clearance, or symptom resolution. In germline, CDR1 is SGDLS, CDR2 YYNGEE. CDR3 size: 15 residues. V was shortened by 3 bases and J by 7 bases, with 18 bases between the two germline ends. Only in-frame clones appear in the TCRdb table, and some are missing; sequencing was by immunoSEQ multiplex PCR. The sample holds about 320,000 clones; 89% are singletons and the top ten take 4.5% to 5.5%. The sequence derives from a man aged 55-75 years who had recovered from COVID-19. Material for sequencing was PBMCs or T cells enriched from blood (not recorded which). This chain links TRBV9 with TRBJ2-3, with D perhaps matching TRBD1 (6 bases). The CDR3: CASSAGDTPLNTQYF. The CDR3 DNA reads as TGTGCCAGCAGCGCCGGGGACACCCCGTTGAATACGCAGTATTTT. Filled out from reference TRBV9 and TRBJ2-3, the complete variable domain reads DSGVTQTPKHLITATGQRVTLRCSPRSGDLSVYWYQQSLDQGLQFLIQYYNGEERAKGNILERFSAQQFPDLHSELNLSSLELGDSALYFCASSAGDTPLNTQYFGPGTRLTVL.